One and the same sample provided the 14 T cell receptor beta chains below, sequenced in a study of tumor-infiltrating lymphocytes in oesophageal squamous cell carcinoma. TCRdb re-analysed the PCR reads in MiXCR, keeping a single row per CDR3 protein. In the table there are some 14,000 distinct CDR3 sequences, 45% to 60% of which are singletons. Material: blood. The receptor set was obtained from a female donor with esophageal squamous cell carcinoma.

This clonotype showed up many times. The rearrangement joins TRBV28 to TRBJ2-7, with 7 bases lining up with TRBD1. Unmatched junction bases numbered 17, after V lost 5 bases and J lost 7 bases. The CDR3 has 16 amino acids. From germline, CDR1 is MDHEN and CDR2 SYDVKM. CDR3: CASSPTGRLTYNEQYF. In DNA form, the CDR3 reads TGTGCCAGCAGTCCGACAGGGCGGCTTACTTACAATGAGCAGTACTTC.

A note on this clonotype: A read error may be the cause here, since a much bigger clone is one base away. The chain combines TRBV7-2 with TRBJ2-5, with 13 bases that match TRBD2. CDR1 SGHTA and CDR2 FQGNSA come from the germline V gene. The CDR3 covers 16 residues. J gave up 11 bases and V 3 bases, and 12 bases lay outside the gene matches. CDR3 nucleotide sequence: TGTGCCAGCAGCTTGAAACTAGCGGGAGGGTTCAATGAGCAGTACTTC. Translation gives CASSLKLAGGFNEQYF.

This clonotype ranks as medium-sized. The chain recombines TRBV7-9 with TRBJ1-1; no clear D gene. CDR1 and CDR2 from the germline V gene are SEHNR and FQNEAQ (reference sequence). This CDR3 has 11 residues. The V end was cut by 2 bases, the J end by 12 bases, with 10 bases between. CDR3 in amino acids: CASSLLGYSFF. The CDR3 nucleotides read TGTGCCAGCAGCTTACTAGGTTATTCTTTCTTT. Full variable domain (rest looked up from reference TRBV7-9 and TRBJ1-1): DTGVSQNPRHKITKRGQNVTFRCDPISEHNRLYWYRQTLGQGPEFLTYFQNEAQLEKSRLLSDRFSAERPKGSFSTLEIQRTEQGDSAMYLCASSLLGYSFFGQGTRLTVV.

The V gene is TRBV11-3, the J gene TRBJ2-3, with 8 bases aligning to TRBD1. The CDR3 runs to 14 residues. V lost 5 bases to trimming and J lost 5 bases; unmatched junction nucleotides: 6. CDR1 is SGHNT and CDR2 is YENEEA in the germline V gene. The DNA for the CDR3 is TGTGCCAGCAGCCCGGGACAGGTGGGAGATACGCAGTATTTT. Its protein product is CASSPGQVGDTQYF.

This sequence joins TRBV4-1 and TRBJ1-2; 9 nucleotides match TRBD1. V lost 5 bases and J lost 6; bases outside the gene matches: 16. The V gene's germline CDR1 is MGHRA and CDR2 YSYEKL. The CDR3 extends over 17 amino acids. In DNA form, the CDR3 reads TGCGCCAGCAGCTTAGTTATACACGGACAGGGGATGGATGGCTACACCTTC. It is translated as CASSLVIHGQGMDGYTF.

Comment on this clonotype: This CDR3 fails to terminate in the conserved phenylalanine or tryptophan, so it likely reflects a read error. The limits of the CDR3 on the DNA are not certain, so only TCRdb's listed CDR3 is given. The chain is built from TRBV12-3 or TRBV12-4 and TRBJ2-6; the table calls TRBD1, which could not be checked here. The CDR3 is 17 residues long, counting both termini. CDR3: CASSPSGRKTDTQYFGA.

This clonotype was detected ten times or more. J is TRBJ2-3 and V is TRBV5-1; D is possibly TRBD1 (5 bases). The germline V and J ends were trimmed by 3 bases and 4 bases, with 12 bases remaining between them. CDR1 and CDR2 (germline): SGHRS, YFSETQ. There are 14 residues in the CDR3. The CDR3 here is CASSSGRGADTQYF. Here the CDR3 DNA reads TGCGCCAGCAGCTCAGGTAGGGGCGCAGATACGCAGTATTTT.

There are many counts of this clonotype. One base away lies a much larger clone, so this may be a sequencing read error. The chain recombines TRBV12-3 or TRBV12-4 with TRBJ2-7, with 9 bases fitting TRBD1. The V and J ends lost 2 bases and 7 bases, in that order; junction bases with no gene match: 9. The CDR3 is 15 amino acids. The DNA for the CDR3 is TGTGCCAGCAGTTTATCGGGACAGGGCTACAATGAGCAGTACTTC. The encoded protein is CASSLSGQGYNEQYF.

The chain has TRBV19 and TRBJ2-1; a possible D gene is TRBD2 (6 bases). The last part of the DNA fits TRBJ2-5 better; the J call may be wrong. Germline-derived CDR1 and CDR2 are LNHDA and SQIVND (reference sequence). The CDR3 is made up of 13 amino acids. CDR3 coding DNA: TGTGCCAGTAGTACGTGGGGGGAAGAGACCCAGTACTTC. Its translation is CASSTWGEETQYF.

Regarding this clonotype: In this CDR3 the conserved last residue, phenylalanine or tryptophan, is missing, so a read error is likely. The DNA is left out, because the CDR3 cannot be placed on it with certainty; the CDR3 is given as TCRdb lists it. The chain uses TRBV7-9 and TRBJ2-7; TRBD2 is the table's D call, not checked against the DNA. CDR1 SEHNR and CDR2 FQNEAQ come from the germline V gene (reference sequence). The CDR3 is made up of 8 amino acids, end residues included. This CDR3 is CASSPNRG.

Worth noting for this clonotype: Its ends do not fully match the called genes, so a read error is possible. The chain has TRBV5-6 and TRBJ1-6, with D unresolved. Germline CDR1 and CDR2: SGHDT and YYEEEE. This CDR3 has 16 residues. In DNA form, the CDR3 reads TGTGCCAGCAGCTCGGAGCTAATGACTCCATCCTACGAGCAGTACTTT. Amino acids: CASSSELMTPSYEQYF.

This chain uses TRBV11-3 with TRBJ2-5; tentative D call: TRBD2 (5 bases). Gene TRBJ2-1 matches the end of the DNA better, so the J call may be wrong. This CDR3 spans 15 amino acids. CDR1 is SGHNT, CDR2 YENEEA, per germline. The CDR3 loop reads CASSLDVAGYNEQFF. The DNA for the CDR3 is TGTGCCAGCAGCTTAGATGTGGCGGGCTACAATGAGCAGTTCTTC.

Many counts were recorded for this clonotype. The chain carries TRBV12-3 or TRBV12-4 and TRBJ2-3; 12 nucleotides align to TRBD2. The CDR3 length is 18 residues. Trimming at V came to 0 bases and at J to 14 bases, leaving 18 bases not matched to a gene. The CDR3, as DNA: TGTGCCAGCAGTTTAGCGCGTCTAGCGGGGGGGCTCACCGGGGAGCTGTATTTT. This gives the protein CASSLARLAGGLTGELYF.

The chain combines TRBV7-8 with TRBJ2-3; D is possibly TRBD1 (6 bases). CDR3 length: 16 amino acids. Trimming took off 0 bases at V and 3 bases at J, with 13 bases between the two ends. The germline V gene has CDR1 SGHVS and CDR2 FQNEAQ. CDR3 bases: TGTGCCAGCAGCTTAGCTGGGGTGGGGGCTACAGATACGCAGTATTTT. It encodes CASSLAGVGATDTQYF. Complete variable domain (other parts from reference TRBV7-8 and TRBJ2-3): GAGVSQSPRYKVAKRGQDVALRCDPISGHVSLFWYQQALGQGPEFLTYFQNEAQLDKSGLPSDRFFAERPEGSVSTLKIQRTQQEDSAVYLCASSLAGVGATDTQYFGPGTRLTVL.